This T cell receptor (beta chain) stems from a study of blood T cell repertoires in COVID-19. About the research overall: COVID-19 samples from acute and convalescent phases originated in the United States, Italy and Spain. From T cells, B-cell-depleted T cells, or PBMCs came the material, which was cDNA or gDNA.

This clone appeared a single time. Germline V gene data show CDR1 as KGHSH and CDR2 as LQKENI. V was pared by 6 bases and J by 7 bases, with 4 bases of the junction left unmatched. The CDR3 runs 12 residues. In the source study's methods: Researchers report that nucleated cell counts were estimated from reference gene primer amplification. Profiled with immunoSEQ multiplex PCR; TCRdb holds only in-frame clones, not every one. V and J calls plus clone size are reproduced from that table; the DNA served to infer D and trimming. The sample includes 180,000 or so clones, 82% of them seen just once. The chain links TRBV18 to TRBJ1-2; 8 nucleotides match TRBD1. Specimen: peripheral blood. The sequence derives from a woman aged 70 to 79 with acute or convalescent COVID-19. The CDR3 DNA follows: TGTGCCAGCTCGGACAGGGAATTTGGCTACACCTTC. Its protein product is CASSDREFGYTF.